The text below deals with one T cell receptor beta chain. These data come from a study of T cells in tumors after PD-1 blockade. Study background: On average, peripheral blood gave 100,000 to 140,000 TCR templates and 35,000 to 40,000 unique clonotypes.

Data came from immunoSEQ multiplex PCR; TCRdb stores just in-frame clones and leaves some out. The sample holds 30,000 to 35,000 clones, roughly two thirds seen once. The V end was cut by 11 bases, the J end by 0 bases, with 16 bases between. Per germline, CDR1 LNHDA and CDR2 SQIVND (reference sequence). CDR3 length equals 14 residues. The receptor comes from a human donor with basal cell carcinoma. The sample was PBMCs, taken after anti-PD-1 treatment. The chain has TRBV19 and TRBJ1-1; D may be TRBD1 (5 bases). The CDR3 nucleotides read TGTGCCTGCAACGGGGGGGTAATGAACACTGAAGCTTTCTTT. Translated: CACNGGVMNTEAFF.